Shown below are 13 T cell receptor beta chains from a single sample sequenced in a study of CD8 T cells in ankylosing spondylitis. TCRdb analysed the 5' RACE reads with MiXCR anew, one entry per CDR3 protein. This table holds 100,000 to 150,000 distinct CDR3 sequences, around 8.5% found once. The sequenced sample consisted of blood, either unsorted or a sorted T cell fraction (not recorded which). The receptors were gathered from a male donor with ankylosing spondylitis or in good health (not recorded which).

The CDR3 sequence: CSARDGAGAPGDTQYF. In nucleotides, the CDR3 is TGCAGTGCTAGAGATGGAGCGGGAGCCCCGGGAGATACGCAGTATTTT. The chain carries TRBV20-1 and TRBJ2-3, with 8 bases aligning to TRBD2. The germline CDR1 and CDR2 sequences are DFQATT and SNEGSKA (reference sequence). The CDR3 is 16 residues long. V gave up 0 bases and J gave up 5 bases; unmatched junction bases: 10.

The chain links TRBV20-1 to TRBJ2-1; 8 bases agree with TRBD1. From germline, CDR1 is DFQATT and CDR2 SNEGSKA (reference sequence). V shed 3 bases and J 5 bases; nucleotides not matched to a gene: 6. The CDR3 extends over 14 amino acids. The CDR3 DNA reads as TGCAGTGCTAGTCCGACAGGGGTGAACAATGAGCAGTTCTTC. It encodes CSASPTGVNNEQFF.

In its sample, this clonotype was seen many times. This chain joins TRBV7-9 and TRBJ2-1, with TRBD1 identical over 11 bases. CDR1 SEHNR and CDR2 FQNEAQ come from the germline V gene (reference sequence). V lost 1 base, J lost 13 bases, and 6 bases stayed unmatched. CDR3 length: 14 residues. CDR3 bases: TGTGCCAGCAGCTTAGGGCGGGACAGGGGGTTTCAGTTCTTC. Residues: CASSLGRDRGFQFF.

This clonotype was picked up many times. The chain joins TRBV7-2 to TRBJ2-3, with 14 bases that match TRBD2. The CDR3 extends over 16 amino acids. Germline V gene lookup returns CDR1 SGHTA and CDR2 FQGNSA. V shed 3 bases, J shed 4 bases, and the junction held 3 bases outside the gene matches. The CDR3, as DNA: TGTGCCAGCAGCTTCCGACTAGCGGGAGGGGCAGATACGCAGTATTTT. The encoded protein is CASSFRLAGGADTQYF.

Ten or more counts support this clonotype. The chain combines TRBV7-2 with TRBJ1-1; 9 nucleotides match TRBD1. This CDR3 is built from 14 residues. In germline, CDR1 is SGHTA, CDR2 FQGNSA. Losses at the gene ends were 4 bases for V and 5 bases for J; bases not matched to a gene: 5. This CDR3 reads CASSSRQGETEAFF. The CDR3 DNA follows: TGTGCCAGCAGCTCCAGACAGGGGGAAACTGAAGCTTTCTTT. Together with reference TRBV7-2 and TRBJ1-1, the CDR3 gives the full variable domain: GAGVSQSPSNKVTEKGKDVELRCDPISGHTALYWYRQSLGQGLEFLIYFQGNSAPDKSGLPSDRFSAERTGGSVSTLTIQRTQQEDSAVYLCASSSRQGETEAFFGQGTRLTVV.

This rearrangement joins TRBV28 to TRBJ2-7; 8 nucleotides agree with TRBD2. V was clipped by 6 bases and J by 4 bases; unmatched bases: 17. The CDR3 totals 17 residues. Germline lookup yields CDR1 MDHEN and CDR2 SYDVKM. CDR3 residues: CASSLGLVCSPRYEQYF. CDR3 nucleotide sequence: TGTGCCAGCAGCCTGGGACTAGTTTGCTCCCCCCGTTACGAGCAGTACTTC.

This clonotype was seen at least ten times. The rearrangement joins TRBV20-1 to TRBJ2-7; D remains unclear. CDR1 is DFQATT, CDR2 SNEGSKA, per germline (reference sequence). The CDR3 covers 13 residues. Trimming left V 2 bases short and J 2 bases short, with 10 bases between. The DNA for the CDR3 is TGCAGTGCTAGACACGAGTTTACCTACGAGCAGTACTTC. It is translated as CSARHEFTYEQYF.

This clonotype was recorded many times. The chain is built from TRBV18 and TRBJ1-1; D remains ambiguous. Germline V CDR1 and CDR2: KGHSH, LQKENI. This CDR3 region has 14 residues. V dropped 3 bases and J dropped 1 base, with 9 bases sitting between them. The CDR3 sequence is CASSPYPRNTEAFF. CDR3 sequence (DNA): TGTGCCAGCTCACCGTACCCGAGGAACACTGAAGCTTTCTTT.

This rearrangement joins TRBV20-1 to TRBJ1-6; D gene ambiguous. V was cut by 0 bases and J by 0 bases, with 9 bases left in between. Germline V gene sequence: CDR1 DFQATT, CDR2 SNEGSKA (reference sequence). CDR3 length: 16 amino acids. CDR3 sequence: CSARDAGSSYNSPLHF. Written as DNA, the CDR3 is TGCAGTGCTAGAGATGCGGGGAGCTCCTATAATTCACCCCTCCACTTT.

This clonotype came up many times. The chain has TRBV12-3 or TRBV12-4 and TRBJ1-1; unclear D gene. The CDR3 loop spans 13 amino acids. V shed 0 bases and J shed 11 bases, with 13 bases lying between them. The CDR3 coding sequence is TGTGCCAGCAGTTTAGCAGGACCTCGGTTCGCTTTCTTT. Protein product: CASSLAGPRFAFF.

This clonotype has ten or more counts. The J gene is TRBJ2-1, the V gene TRBV7-9; a weak D match, TRBD1 (6 bases). Trimming took 5 bases from V and 7 from J, leaving 18 bases between them. The germline V gene encodes CDR1 SEHNR and CDR2 FQNEAQ (reference sequence). CDR3 length: 15 amino acids. CDR3 protein: CASSTTPFQGNEQFF. CDR3 DNA sequence: TGTGCCAGCAGCACGACACCCTTCCAGGGGAATGAGCAGTTCTTC.

This clonotype was seen a few times. CDR3 DNA sequence: TGCGCCAGCAGCTTGGGGGGGACTAGCGGGAGCCAAGAGACCCAGTACTTC. Protein sequence: CASSLGGTSGSQETQYF. V is TRBV5-1 and J is TRBJ2-5; 14 bases agree with TRBD2. Germline V gives CDR1 SGHRS, CDR2 YFSETQ. CDR3 length: 17 residues. Trimming removed 0 bases from V and 1 base from J; junction bases left unmatched: 2.

In regard to this clonotype: This could be a read error, since a much larger clone is one nucleotide away. The chain uses TRBV7-2 and TRBJ2-7; TRBD2 aligns across 8 bases. Unmatched junction bases numbered 7, after V lost 7 bases and J lost 2 bases. Germline CDR1 is SGHTA and CDR2 is FQGNSA. The CDR3 has 14 amino acids. In nucleotides, the CDR3 is TGTGCCAGCATCCCCTCTAGCGGGCCCTACGAGCAGTACTTC. The encoded protein is CASIPSSGPYEQYF. The variable domain in full, completed from reference TRBV7-2 and TRBJ2-7, reads GAGVSQSPSNKVTEKGKDVELRCDPISGHTALYWYRQSLGQGLEFLIYFQGNSAPDKSGLPSDRFSAERTGGSVSTLTIQRTQQEDSAVYLCASIPSSGPYEQYFGPGTRLTVT.